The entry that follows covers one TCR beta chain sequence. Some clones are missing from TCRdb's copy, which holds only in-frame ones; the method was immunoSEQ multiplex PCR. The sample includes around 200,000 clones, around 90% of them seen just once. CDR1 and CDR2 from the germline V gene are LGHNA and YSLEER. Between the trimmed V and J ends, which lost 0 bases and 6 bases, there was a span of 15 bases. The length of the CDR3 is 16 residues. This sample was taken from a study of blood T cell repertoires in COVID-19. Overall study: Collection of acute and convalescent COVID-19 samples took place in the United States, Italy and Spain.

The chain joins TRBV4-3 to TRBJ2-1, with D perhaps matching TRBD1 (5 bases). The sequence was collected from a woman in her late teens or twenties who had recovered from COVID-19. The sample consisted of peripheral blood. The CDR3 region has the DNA TGCGCCAGCAGCCAAGATAGGCAGGGATGGGGCAATGAGCAGTTCTTC. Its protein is CASSQDRQGWGNEQFF.